Shown below are 8 T cell receptor beta chains from a single sample sequenced in a study of T cells after posttransplantation cyclophosphamide. TCRdb's copy holds only in-frame clones and misses some; the assay was immunoSEQ multiplex PCR. The sample lists tens of thousands of clones; 73% were seen once. Source material: memory CD4+ T cells sorted from PBMCs. The source is a woman between 55 and 75 years old in good health, CMV-negative, and a related stem cell transplant donor.

By sample share, this clone is medium-sized. V usage is TRBV19 and J usage is TRBJ1-2; perhaps TRBD1 as D (5 bases). The germline CDR1 and CDR2 sequences are LNHDA and SQIVND (reference sequence). V was trimmed by 6 bases and J by 7 bases, leaving 18 bases between them. This CDR3 contains 14 residues. The DNA for the CDR3 is TGTGCCAGTAGCGCGTTGCAGGGCGGATTTGGCTACACCTTC. Protein product: CASSALQGGFGYTF.

The CDR3 reads CSVRMNTEAFF. As DNA, the CDR3 is TGCAGTGTGCGCATGAACACTGAAGCTTTCTTT. The V call is TRBV20-1, the J call TRBJ1-1, with D hard to call. This CDR3 has 11 residues. Deletions cut 7 bases from V and 0 bases from J, with 6 bases between. Germline assignment: CDR1 DFQATT and CDR2 SNEGSKA (reference sequence).

In DNA form, the CDR3 reads TGCGCCAGCAGCCGCGCAGAGAGCGGAAGAGGAGATACGCAGTATTTT. As protein: CASSRAESGRGDTQYF. The chain carries TRBV4-1 and TRBJ2-3, with a tentative D call TRBD2 (5 bases). CDR1 MGHRA and CDR2 YSYEKL come from the germline V gene. CDR3 size: 16 residues. Trimming removed 4 bases from V and 5 bases from J, with 19 bases in between.

Here the CDR3 reads CATSRDFRERSETQYF. The CDR3, as DNA: TGTGCCACCAGCAGAGATTTCCGGGAGAGATCGGAGACCCAGTACTTC. This chain joins TRBV15 and TRBJ2-5, with D tentatively TRBD2 (6 bases). The germline gives CDR1 LNHNV, CDR2 YYDKDF (reference sequence). The CDR3 sequence is 16 residues long. The germline V and J ends were trimmed by 0 bases and 5 bases, with 16 bases remaining between them.

This clone has more than one count but fewer than ten. The V and J genes are TRBV10-2 and TRBJ1-1, with TRBD1 identical over 7 bases. Germline V lookup: CDR1 WSHSY, CDR2 SAAADI. V was pared by 6 bases and J by 2 bases, with 12 bases of the junction left unmatched. The CDR3 is made up of 16 amino acids. CDR3 amino acids: CASRDLLGTDNTEAFF. CDR3 nucleotide sequence: TGCGCCAGCAGGGACCTTCTTGGGACAGACAACACTGAAGCTTTCTTT.

The rearrangement links TRBV6-1 to TRBJ2-2; D perhaps matches TRBD1 (6 bases). The CDR3 extends over 19 amino acids. The germline CDR1 and CDR2 sequences are MNHNS and SASEGT. The V gene lost 4 bases and the J gene lost 1 base, with 22 bases spanning the gap. CDR3 bases: TGTGCCAGCAGTGCCCAACTGTGGACAGCCTCACAGAACACCGGGGAGCTGTTTTTT. Translated: CASSAQLWTASQNTGELFF.

The chain carries TRBV27 and TRBJ2-2, with 9 bases fitting TRBD1. V was pared by 6 bases and J by 6 bases, with 8 bases of the junction left unmatched. There are 15 residues in the CDR3. Per the germline V gene, CDR1 is MNHEY and CDR2 is SMNVEV (reference sequence). The CDR3 loop reads CASSRDRVGPGELFF. DNA of the CDR3: TGTGCCAGCAGCCGGGACAGGGTCGGGCCCGGGGAGCTGTTTTTT.

The chain couples TRBV19 to TRBJ1-1; 8 nucleotides line up with TRBD1. The CDR3 consists of 16 residues. The ends lost 1 base at V and 4 bases at J; junction bases unmatched: 8. Germline CDR1 reads LNHDA; CDR2 reads SQIVND (reference sequence). CDR3 DNA sequence: TGTGCCAGTAGTATAGCAAGGGACAGGAGAGGCACTGAAGCTTTCTTT. It is translated as CASSIARDRRGTEAFF. Drawing the rest from reference TRBV19 and TRBJ1-1, the complete variable domain is DGGITQSPKYLFRKEGQNVTLSCEQNLNHDAMYWYRQDPGQGLRLIYYSQIVNDFQKGDIAEGYSVSREKKESFPLTVTSAQKNPTAFYLCASSIARDRRGTEAFFGQGTRLTVV.